The next 13 T cell receptor beta chains were all read from a single sample in a study of blood T cell repertoires in COVID-19. Clones were sequenced by immunoSEQ multiplex PCR, and TCRdb holds only the in-frame ones, with some missing. The table has about 120,000 clones, around 87% seen once. Source material: peripheral blood. These receptors came from an older woman with COVID-19, enrolled during active disease.

The V gene is TRBV7-2, the J gene TRBJ2-3, with 7 bases lining up with TRBD1. The V gene end was trimmed by 7 bases and the J gene end by 2 bases; junction bases not matched to a gene: 6. This CDR3 is built from 14 residues. The V gene's germline CDR1 is SGHTA and CDR2 FQGNSA. The CDR3, as DNA: TGTGCCAGCACCGAGACAGGGATCACAGATACGCAGTATTTT. Amino acids: CASTETGITDTQYF. Together with reference TRBV7-2 and TRBJ2-3, the CDR3 gives the full variable domain: GAGVSQSPSNKVTEKGKDVELRCDPISGHTALYWYRQSLGQGLEFLIYFQGNSAPDKSGLPSDRFSAERTGGSVSTLTIQRTQQEDSAVYLCASTETGITDTQYFGPGTRLTVL.

This clone was seen a few times. The rearrangement joins TRBV6-2 or TRBV6-3 to TRBJ1-5; 7 bases align to TRBD1. Germline-derived CDR1 and CDR2 are MNHEY and SVGEGT. Trimming at V came to 2 bases and at J to 5 bases, leaving 3 bases not matched to a gene. The CDR3 totals 14 residues. CDR3 nucleotides: TGTGCCAGCAGTTACGACAGGGCTTATCAGCCCCAGCATTTT. Amino acids: CASSYDRAYQPQHF.

The chain uses TRBV9 and TRBJ2-5, with TRBD1 matching 10 bases. Germline assignment: CDR1 SGDLS and CDR2 YYNGEE. The ends lost 3 bases at V and 5 bases at J; junction bases unmatched: 7. There are 15 residues in the CDR3. CDR3 residues: CASSARQGAWETQYF. CDR3 sequence (DNA): TGTGCCAGCAGCGCACGACAGGGGGCCTGGGAGACCCAGTACTTC.

The rearrangement links TRBV5-1 to TRBJ2-7; tentative D call: TRBD1 (5 bases). Looked up from germline, CDR1 is SGHRS and CDR2 is YFSETQ. V lost 4 bases to trimming and J lost 2 bases, with 16 bases between them. The length of the CDR3 is 15 residues. The CDR3 sequence is CASSNFPDSAYEQYF. In DNA form, the CDR3 reads TGCGCCAGCAGCAATTTCCCCGACAGCGCCTACGAGCAGTACTTC.

V is TRBV27 and J is TRBJ2-5; 8 bases are a match to TRBD2. Per the germline V gene, CDR1 is MNHEY and CDR2 is SMNVEV (reference sequence). The V segment lost 4 bases and the J segment 0 bases; nucleotides outside the gene matches: 4. This CDR3 has 15 residues. CDR3: CASSSRGGYQETQYF. CDR3 nucleotide sequence: TGTGCCAGCAGTTCTCGCGGGGGGTACCAAGAGACCCAGTACTTC.

This sequence joins TRBV5-1 and TRBJ2-4, with a weak D call TRBD2 (6 bases). V dropped 0 bases and J dropped 10 bases, with 11 bases sitting between them. This CDR3 contains 13 residues. Germline-derived CDR1 and CDR2 are SGHRS and YFSETQ. CDR3 DNA: TGCGCCAGCAGCTTGGCCGGGGAGGATATTCAGTACTTC. Translation gives CASSLAGEDIQYF. Full variable domain (remainder filled in from reference TRBV5-1 and TRBJ2-4): KAGVTQTPRYLIKTRGQQVTLSCSPISGHRSVSWYQQTPGQGLQFLFEYFSETQRNKGNFPGRFSGRQFSNSRSEMNVSTLELGDSALYLCASSLAGEDIQYFGAGTRLSVL.

CDR3 protein: CASSYRSVQSGGETQYF. CDR3 DNA sequence: TGTGCCAGCAGTTACCGGTCTGTCCAAAGCGGAGGAGAGACCCAGTACTTC. This chain uses TRBV6-2 or TRBV6-3 with TRBJ2-5; the D gene is possibly TRBD2 (5 bases). The CDR3 consists of 17 residues. The ends were cut back, 2 bases at V and 4 bases at J, with 20 bases in the middle. Germline values: CDR1 MNHEY, CDR2 SVGEGT.

The V call is TRBV6-5, the J call TRBJ1-3; D uncertain. Germline V lookup: CDR1 MNHEY, CDR2 SVGAGI. V lost 7 bases to trimming and J lost 2 bases, with 12 bases between them. The CDR3 spans 14 residues. The CDR3 DNA reads TGTGCCAGCACCGACCTGAGGGCTGGAAACACCATATATTTT. It codes for CASTDLRAGNTIYF.

The chain joins TRBV7-3 to TRBJ2-5; the match to TRBD1 covers 8 bases. The CDR3 has 14 amino acids. Trimming removed 5 bases from V and 0 bases from J; junction bases left unmatched: 2. Germline assignment: CDR1 SGHTA and CDR2 FQGTGA. The CDR3 loop reads CASSRTGYQETQYF. CDR3 nucleotide sequence: TGTGCCAGCAGCCGGACAGGGTACCAAGAGACCCAGTACTTC.

The chain has TRBV11-2 and TRBJ2-7; D call uncertain. The CDR3 totals 15 residues. Germline V gene sequence: CDR1 SGHAT, CDR2 FQNNGV. V was trimmed by 3 bases and J by 3 bases, leaving 15 bases between them. As DNA, the CDR3 is TGTGCCAGCAGCTTTAGTCTAGGTTCAAGCTACGAGCAGTACTTC. Its translation: CASSFSLGSSYEQYF.

This chain joins TRBV18 and TRBJ2-7; maybe TRBD1 (5 bases). The V and J ends lost 5 bases and 8 bases respectively, with 22 bases between them. The CDR3 has 15 amino acids. Per the germline V gene, CDR1 is KGHSH and CDR2 is LQKENI. DNA of the CDR3: TGTGCCAGCTCATCATCGACAGACTCCTCAAACAAGCAGTACTTC. Its translation is CASSSSTDSSNKQYF.

The chain is built from TRBV19 and TRBJ1-4; D not resolved. The V and J ends lost 7 bases and 3 bases respectively, with 12 bases between them. Germline CDR1 is LNHDA and CDR2 is SQIVND (reference sequence). The length of the CDR3 is 14 residues. The CDR3 nucleotides are TGTGCCAGTAAGGAGGCGGCGCCTAATGAAAAACTGTTTTTT. It yields the protein CASKEAAPNEKLFF.

As regards this clone: At one of its ends the junction is not consistent with the germline gene, which may arise from a read error. The J gene is TRBJ1-4, the V gene TRBV5-1; tentative D call: TRBD1 (6 bases). Germline-derived CDR1 and CDR2 are SGHRS and YFSETQ. The CDR3 has 14 amino acids. CDR3 in amino acids: CASRLVGANEKLFF. The CDR3 DNA reads TGCGCCAGCAGGTTGGTGGGGGCGAATGAAAAACTGTTTTTT.